This paragraph covers one TCR beta chain sequence. What it recognizes is unknown. The source of the sample is a study of T cell responses to AZD1222 COVID-19 vaccine. General observations from the study: An increase in Spike-specific TCR breadth and depth was observed after two AZD1222 doses. White British people made up most donors, females outnumbered males, and clonal diversity was possibly underestimated. Dominant CD4 TCR responses targeted spike regions 160-218 and 743-854.

J was trimmed by 2 bases and V by 5 bases; bases with no gene match: 3. The CDR3 covers 15 residues. In germline, CDR1 is MDHEN, CDR2 SYDVKM. Sequenced by immunoSEQ multiplex PCR; TCRdb stores in-frame clones only, minus some. The sample holds approximately 100,000 clones, just under 95% seen once. This specimen consisted of peripheral blood, obtained on day 0 of AZD1222 vaccination. The J gene is TRBJ1-5, the V gene TRBV28; TRBD1 agrees at 10 bases. The source of this sequence is an adult in good health. The CDR3 nucleotides read TGTGCCAGCAGTAGACAGGGGGCTCGCAATCAGCCCCAGCATTTT. It is translated as CASSRQGARNQPQHF.